This TCR beta chain was identified during a study of vaccination and CD4 T cells after COVID-19. Across the study: Overlapping peptides of the spike proteins of SARS-CoV-2, HCoV-NL63, HCoV-OC43 and HCoV-229E were used for cell stimulation.

A remark on this clonotype: The antigen is unknown.

Time point here: late sampling 161 to 241 days after vaccination in three convalescent patients. Treatment noted: approximately 10-day PBMC culture with coronavirus spike peptide pools or control peptides (ViraFEST assay). The CDR3 is 14 amino acids. From germline, CDR1 is SGHKS and CDR2 YYEKEE (reference sequence). Deletions cut 3 bases from V and 9 bases from J, with 16 bases between. At the Johns Hopkins FTIC core, DNA taken from cultured CD4+ T cells was sequenced by way of the Oncomine TCR Beta short-read assay. TCRdb reanalysed the PCR reads using MiXCR and keeps one entry per CDR3 protein. The repertoire has 18,000 or so distinct CDR3 sequences, over 35% of them found once; the top ten carry 17%.

The starting material was CD4+ T cells from blood, cultured in vitro, obtained about 7 months after SARS-CoV-2 vaccination. The sequence was collected from a human donor who had recovered from COVID-19. The chain employs TRBV5-5 and TRBJ1-5; no reliable D call. The CDR3, as DNA: TGTGCCAGCAGCTCCGACTTATCAAGTCGGCCCCAGCATTTT. Protein sequence: CASSSDLSSRPQHF.